This T cell receptor (beta chain) stems from a study of T cell repertoires in ileal Crohn's disease (dated by TCRdb to about 2019). In terms of the full investigation: The median duration of disease was approximately eight years, and at the time of surgery less than 40% of patients were active smokers. Every patient underwent surgery because of a complication, which was stricturing disease in 61% of cases and penetrating disease in approximately 40%. The TCR repertoire was analysed in under 70 patients with Crohn's disease drawn from a prospective multicentre cohort. The study was conducted in parallel with a multicentre cohort built to find predictors of early endoscopic recurrence after ileocolonic resection. The study sequenced about 180 mucosal samples from a few dozen patients, taken at several locations on the surgical specimen and at postoperative endoscopy. A Rutgeerts score higher than i0 was the definition used for endoscopic postoperative recurrence. Postoperative therapy was given to about half of the patients, with thiopurines administered to approximately twelve patients and anti-TNF agents administered to fewer than 20 patients.

Roughly 540 nanograms of biopsy DNA per sample were submitted for commercial TCRB immunosequencing. A two-step, amplification bias-controlled multiplex PCR was used by Adaptive Biotechnology to amplify CDR3 regions from genomic DNA. In the first PCR, primers covered every V and J gene segment, and in the second PCR, barcodes and Illumina adapters were added. CDR3 libraries were sequenced using an Illumina instrument. The original methods were these. The analysis drew on both the pipelines supplied by the vendor and custom analysis of the raw data in R/Bioconductor running R version 3.3.0. Clonality, which ranges from 0 to 1, was calculated as the inverse of the normalised Shannon entropy across all productive clones. The repertoire share taken up by the top 100 clones defined high-frequency clones, and only clones that passed a 95% confidence test were kept. Repertoire diversity was measured with the Simpson index, and overlap between samples was measured with the Morisita-Horn index. What TCRdb holds here is the immuneACCESS table cut down to in-frame rearrangements. Part of the clones is not present; checked against another copy, under half of the missing clones reflect an unresolved V gene, and the others are unexplained. V and J calls and clone size are given by that table; D and trimming were obtained from the DNA. This sample is represented by more than 4,000 clones; more than 70% of them were singletons. About 15% of the sample is in the top ten clones.

General study outcomes and caveats: Patients who were active smokers at surgery had a significantly higher proportion of clonal expansions than non-smokers (around 24% vs 18%, p=0.02). Mucosal CD4 and CD8 T cells were sorted and sequenced only in a subgroup of patients, the size of which was not stated. Higher high-frequency clone percentages at surgery were associated with endoscopic recurrence; all patients with clonality above 26.8% (18/57) had recurrence. Compared with CD4 T cells, sorted CD8 T cells contained more high-frequency clones, which suggests that the mucosal expansions were mostly CD8.

Adults with ileal or ileocolonic Crohn's disease and an indication for ileocolonic resection were eligible for inclusion. Before DNA extraction, whole ileal mucosal biopsies were kept frozen at -80 degrees C. Genomic DNA was isolated from frozen whole biopsies using a TRizol-based method, and the DNA was quantified with a NanoDrop 2000 spectrophotometer. A note on this clone: Its target antigen remains unknown. No much larger clonotype is one base removed from it; base qualities were not supplied.

Source material: ileal tissue. This receptor was identified in an adult with Crohn's disease.

Here is the DNA: TGCGCCAGCAGCTGGGACTCAAGGGGGGAGCTGTTTTTT. The translation is CASSWDSRGELFF. Recombination connected TRBV5-1 to TRBJ2-2; TRBD2 might be the D gene, on 6 matching bases. CDR3 length: 13 amino acids, cysteine to phenylalanine. This entry keeps only the CDR3 DNA: 39 bases, framed from base 1. The V and J ends are trimmed by 3 bases and 8 bases, leaving 11 bases between them. Per the germline V gene, SGHRS is the CDR1 and YFSETQ is the CDR2.